This T cell receptor beta chain comes out of a study of blood T cell repertoires in COVID-19. Whole-study context: Sites across the United States, Italy and Spain contributed samples from acute and convalescent COVID-19.

Original methodology: The authors estimated nucleated cell counts from reference gene primer amplification. Assay used: immunoSEQ multiplex PCR; TCRdb lists only in-frame clones, some missing. V and J calls and clone size are those listed in that table; D and trimming were worked out from the DNA. The sample records 100,000 to 120,000 clones, approximately 90% being singletons. The CDR3 is 16 residues long. The germline CDR1 and CDR2 sequences are SGHAT and FQDESV (reference sequence). V was pared by 2 bases and J by 3 bases, with 16 bases between. The chain employs TRBV11-1 and TRBJ1-1; no firm D call. This clonotype was obtained from a human donor in a cohort sampled during active COVID-19. Sequenced input: peripheral blood. The CDR3 DNA follows: TGTGCCAGCAGCTTAACCCGGCAAATAGGAGACACTGAAGCTTTCTTT. Translation: CASSLTRQIGDTEAFF.